This T cell receptor (beta chain) emerged from a study of identical twins. Whole-study results and caveats: Where out-of-frame alpha sequences were twin-shared, they showed excess low generation probability. The analysis was cross-sectional rather than longitudinal within donors.

cDNA molecules carried unique molecular identifiers, and template switching added a universal primer site. MiXCR, applied by TCRdb to the 5' RACE reads, yields one record per CDR3 protein. The profile shows 750,000 to 950,000 distinct CDR3 sequences, about 12% of them singletons. Only one count was recorded for this clonotype. Its specificity is not known. Each donor was a healthy Caucasian. The CDR3 is 14 residues long. With V trimmed by 5 bases and J by 4 bases, 8 bases remained unmatched. Germline CDR1 and CDR2: SEHNR and FQNEAQ (reference sequence). The data were also submitted as part of a second study, on yellow fever vaccine responses in identical twins.

Sequencing was carried out using PBMCs. The clonotype was recovered from a woman under 30 in good health. V usage is TRBV7-9 and J usage is TRBJ2-7, with 7 bases matching TRBD1. CDR3 amino acids: CASSRLDREYEQYF. CDR3 nucleotide sequence: TGTGCCAGCAGCCGATTAGACAGGGAATACGAGCAGTACTTC.